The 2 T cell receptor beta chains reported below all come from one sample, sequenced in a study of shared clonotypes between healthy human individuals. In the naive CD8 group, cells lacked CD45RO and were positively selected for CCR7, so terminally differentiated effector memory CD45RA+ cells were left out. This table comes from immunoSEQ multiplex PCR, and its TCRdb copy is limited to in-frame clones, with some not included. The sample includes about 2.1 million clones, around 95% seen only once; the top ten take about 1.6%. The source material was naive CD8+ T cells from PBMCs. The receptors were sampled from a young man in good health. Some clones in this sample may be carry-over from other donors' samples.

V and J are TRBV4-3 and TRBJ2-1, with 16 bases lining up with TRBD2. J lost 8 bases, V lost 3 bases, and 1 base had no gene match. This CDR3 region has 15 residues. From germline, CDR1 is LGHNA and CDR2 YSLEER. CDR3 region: CASSHGTSGGDEQFF. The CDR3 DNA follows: TGCGCCAGCAGCCACGGGACTAGCGGGGGGGATGAGCAGTTCTTC.

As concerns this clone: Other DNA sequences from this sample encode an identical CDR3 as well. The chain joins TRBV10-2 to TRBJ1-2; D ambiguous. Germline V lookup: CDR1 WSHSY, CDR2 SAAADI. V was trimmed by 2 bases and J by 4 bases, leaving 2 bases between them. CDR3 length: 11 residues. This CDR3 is CASSEGYGYTF. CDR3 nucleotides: TGCGCCAGCAGTGAGGGCTATGGCTACACCTTC.